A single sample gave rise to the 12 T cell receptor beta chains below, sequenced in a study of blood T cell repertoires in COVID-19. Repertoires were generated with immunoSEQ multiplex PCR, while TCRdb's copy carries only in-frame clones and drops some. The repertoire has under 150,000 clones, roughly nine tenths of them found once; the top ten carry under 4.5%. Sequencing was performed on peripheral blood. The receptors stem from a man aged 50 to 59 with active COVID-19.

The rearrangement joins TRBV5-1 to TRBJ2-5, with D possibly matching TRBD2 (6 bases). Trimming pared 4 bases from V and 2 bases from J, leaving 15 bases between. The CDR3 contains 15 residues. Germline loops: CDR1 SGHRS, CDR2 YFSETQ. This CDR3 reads CASSPRGFVQETQYF. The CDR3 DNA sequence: TGCGCCAGCAGCCCACGGGGGTTTGTGCAAGAGACCCAGTACTTC.

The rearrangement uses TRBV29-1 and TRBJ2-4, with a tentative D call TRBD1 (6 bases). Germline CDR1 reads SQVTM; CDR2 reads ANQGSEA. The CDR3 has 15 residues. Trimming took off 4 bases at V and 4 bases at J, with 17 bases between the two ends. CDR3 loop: CSVGESNRVKNIQYF. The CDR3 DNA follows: TGCAGCGTTGGGGAATCCAACAGGGTTAAAAACATTCAGTACTTC.

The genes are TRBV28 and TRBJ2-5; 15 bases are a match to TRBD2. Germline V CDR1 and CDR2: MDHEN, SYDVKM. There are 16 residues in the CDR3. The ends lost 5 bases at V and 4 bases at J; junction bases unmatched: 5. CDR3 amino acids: CASSKGLAGGRETQYF. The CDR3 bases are TGTGCCAGCAGTAAGGGACTAGCGGGAGGAAGAGAGACCCAGTACTTC.

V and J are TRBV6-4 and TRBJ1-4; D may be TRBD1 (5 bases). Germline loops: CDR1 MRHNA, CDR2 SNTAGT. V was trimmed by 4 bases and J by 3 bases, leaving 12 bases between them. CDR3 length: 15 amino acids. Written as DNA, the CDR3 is TGTGCCAGCAGTGTTCCGCAGGGCGCTAATGAAAAACTGTTTTTT. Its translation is CASSVPQGANEKLFF.

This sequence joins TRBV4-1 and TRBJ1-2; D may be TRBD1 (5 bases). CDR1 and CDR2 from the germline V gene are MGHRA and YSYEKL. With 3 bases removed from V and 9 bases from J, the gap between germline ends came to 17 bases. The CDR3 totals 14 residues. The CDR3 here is CASSQGTGLSSYTF. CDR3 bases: TGCGCCAGCAGCCAGGGTACGGGACTCTCGAGCTACACCTTC.

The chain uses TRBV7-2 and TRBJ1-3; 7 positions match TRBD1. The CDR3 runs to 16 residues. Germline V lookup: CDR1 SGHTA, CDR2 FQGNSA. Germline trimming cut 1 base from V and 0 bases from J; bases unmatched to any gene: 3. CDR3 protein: CASSLEGAFSGNTIYF. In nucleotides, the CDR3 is TGTGCCAGCAGCTTAGAGGGGGCCTTCTCTGGAAACACCATATATTTT.

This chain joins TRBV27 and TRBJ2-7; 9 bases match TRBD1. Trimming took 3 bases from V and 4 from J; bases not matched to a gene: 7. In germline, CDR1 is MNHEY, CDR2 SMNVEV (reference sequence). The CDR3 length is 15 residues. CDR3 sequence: CASSLEGQGGYEQYF. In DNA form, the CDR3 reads TGTGCCAGCAGTTTGGAGGGACAGGGTGGGTACGAGCAGTACTTC.

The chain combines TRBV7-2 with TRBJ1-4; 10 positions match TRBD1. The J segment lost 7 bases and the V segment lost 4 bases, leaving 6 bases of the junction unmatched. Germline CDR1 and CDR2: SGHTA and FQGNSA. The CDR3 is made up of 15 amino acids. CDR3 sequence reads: CASSWDRGRGEKLFF. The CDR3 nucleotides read TGTGCCAGCAGCTGGGACAGGGGAAGAGGTGAAAAACTGTTTTTT.

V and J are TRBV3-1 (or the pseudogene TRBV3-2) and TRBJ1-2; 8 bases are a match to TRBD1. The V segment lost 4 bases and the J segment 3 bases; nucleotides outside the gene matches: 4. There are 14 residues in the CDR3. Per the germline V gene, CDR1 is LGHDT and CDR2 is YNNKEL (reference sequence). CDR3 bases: TGTGCCAGCAGCCTACCGGGACAGGACTATGGCTACACCTTC. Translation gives CASSLPGQDYGYTF.

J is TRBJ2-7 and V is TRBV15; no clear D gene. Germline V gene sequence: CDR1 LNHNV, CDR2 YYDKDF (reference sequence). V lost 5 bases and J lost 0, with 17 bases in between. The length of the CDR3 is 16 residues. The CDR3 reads CATSEYYQVISYEQYF. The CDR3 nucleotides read TGTGCCACCAGCGAGTATTATCAAGTAATCTCCTACGAGCAGTACTTC.

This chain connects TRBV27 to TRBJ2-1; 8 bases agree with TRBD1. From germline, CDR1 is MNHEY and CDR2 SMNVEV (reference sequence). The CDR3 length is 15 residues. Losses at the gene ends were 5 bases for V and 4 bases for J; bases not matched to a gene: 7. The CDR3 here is CASSPDRGLYNEQFF. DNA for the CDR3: TGTGCCAGCAGTCCCGACAGGGGCCTTTACAATGAGCAGTTCTTC.

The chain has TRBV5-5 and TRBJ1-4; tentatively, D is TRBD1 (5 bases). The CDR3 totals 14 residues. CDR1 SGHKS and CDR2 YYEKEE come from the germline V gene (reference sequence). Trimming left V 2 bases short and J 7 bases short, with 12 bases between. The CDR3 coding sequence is TGTGCCAGCAGCTTTAGGGGCAACAGTGAAAAACTGTTTTTT. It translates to CASSFRGNSEKLFF.